This T cell receptor (beta chain) was captured in a study of glioma-infiltrating T cells after dendritic cell vaccination. As for the study in general: Samples are from glioblastoma patients in Phase I and II dendritic cell vaccine trials.

Fresh-frozen tumor tissue and more than two years of survival data were available for all. Blood PBMC samples: pre-vaccination, two weeks post third vaccination, and at tumor progression. V gave up 0 bases and J gave up 3 bases, with 10 bases separating them. The CDR3 loop spans 15 amino acids. The germline V gene has CDR1 SGHRS and CDR2 YFSETQ. The PCR used 60 V beta and 13 J beta primers. Sequencing used immunoSEQ multiplex PCR; TCRdb keeps in-frame clones, though not all of them. This table holds about 90,000 clones, around 85% found once. The receptor's source is a human donor with glioblastoma. The gene calls are TRBV5-1 and TRBJ1-5; tentative D call: TRBD1 (5 bases). Sequencing was performed on blood, taken before dendritic cell vaccination. The CDR3 reads CASSLDTGFNQPQHF. The CDR3 DNA follows: TGCGCCAGCAGCTTGGATACAGGCTTCAATCAGCCCCAGCATTTT.